The T cell receptor beta chain under discussion was sequenced for a study of T cells after yellow fever vaccination. Study in general: Preparation of fractions with low cell numbers was performed using SMART-Seq v4 Ultra Low Input.

The CDR3 is made up of 12 amino acids. Germline CDR1 is SGHTA and CDR2 is FQGNSA. J gave up 5 bases and V 5 bases, and 1 base lay outside the gene matches. This clonotype has just a few counts. MiXCR, applied by TCRdb to the 5' RACE reads, yields one record per CDR3 protein. The table includes some 96,000 distinct CDR3 sequences, 8.9% detected once. The chain carries TRBV7-2 and TRBJ2-7; the match to TRBD1 covers 9 bases. The source is a man younger than 35 who received the YFV17D yellow fever vaccine. The sample consisted of CD8+ T cells not binding an NS4B(214-222) dextramer, sorted from PBMCs, taken more than 13 days after the first yellow fever vaccination. The CDR3: CASSHRGHEQYF. In DNA, the CDR3 is TGTGCCAGCAGCCACAGGGGGCACGAGCAGTACTTC. Full variable domain (missing parts from reference TRBV7-2 and TRBJ2-7): GAGVSQSPSNKVTEKGKDVELRCDPISGHTALYWYRQSLGQGLEFLIYFQGNSAPDKSGLPSDRFSAERTGGSVSTLTIQRTQQEDSAVYLCASSHRGHEQYFGPGTRLTVT.